A selection of T cell receptor beta chains follows, all from one sample in a study of cytomegalovirus exposure and HLA in healthy donors. TCRdb's copy holds only in-frame clones and misses some; the assay was immunoSEQ multiplex PCR. The sample yields about 160,000 clones, about 65% seen once. The source material was PBMCs. All receptors derive from a woman aged 18 to 35 in good health and CMV-seropositive. Both conserved end residues are part of each CDR3. A D gene is named only where the DNA matches it firmly. Size is omitted from some rows. Given values are once, few, many or a class for expanded clones.

j_call,v_call,d_call,clone_size,cdr3_nt,cdr3_aa
TRBJ2-7,TRBV15,.,.,TGTGCCACCAGAACTCCCACAAAGTCTGGGACTCTGTACTTC,CATRTPTKSGTLYF
TRBJ1-2,TRBV18,.,few,TGTGCCAGCTCACTTCCGGGACAAGATGGCTACACCTTC,CASSLPGQDGYTF
TRBJ2-3,TRBV6-1,TRBD1,.,TGTGCCAGCAGTGAAGATGGACAGGGGGCGGGGACAGATACGCAGTATTTT,CASSEDGQGAGTDTQYF
TRBJ2-4,TRBV6-5,.,once,TGTGCCAGCAGCCTAGACAGATCAGACAAAAACATTCAGTACTTC,CASSLDRSDKNIQYF
TRBJ2-7,TRBV13,TRBD2,.,TGTGCCAGCAGACGGCGGGGGAGTTACGAGCAGTACTTC,CASRRRGSYEQYF
TRBJ2-1,TRBV30,TRBD2,.,TGTGCCTGGAGTCAGGGACTAGCGGGAGACAATCGGTTCTTC,CAWSQGLAGDNRFF
TRBJ2-7,TRBV5-4,.,few,TGTGCCAGCAGCTTGGATGTGGCTAGTTCTGCGCAGTACTTC,CASSLDVASSAQYF
TRBJ2-7,TRBV19,.,.,TGTGCCAGTAGTATCTTCCTTTACGGGGGCTACGAGCAGTACTTC,CASSIFLYGGYEQYF
TRBJ2-2,TRBV2,TRBD2,.,TGTGCCGGCAGCGGGAGGGGGTGGGCGAACACCGGGGAGCTGTTTTTT,CAGSGRGWANTGELFF
TRBJ1-1,TRBV5-1,TRBD1,.,TGCGCCAGCAGCTCACTATTAGGGGGCGAGGAAGCTTTCTTT,CASSSLLGGEEAFF
TRBJ2-2,TRBV18,.,.,TGTGCCAGCTCACACAGAACCGGGACAACGAACACCGGGGAGCTGTTTTTT,CASSHRTGTTNTGELFF
TRBJ1-5,TRBV7-2,TRBD1,.,TGTGCCACCTCGGACAGGGGCTCAAATCAGCCCCAGCATTTT,CATSDRGSNQPQHF
TRBJ1-2,TRBV18,.,few,TGTGCCAGCTCACCACGGACGGGAGACTATGGCTACACCTTC,CASSPRTGDYGYTF
TRBJ2-3,TRBV4-2,TRBD1,once,TGTGCCAGCAGCTTCAGCCCGTCCGGGACAGGGTACACAGATACGCAGTATTTT,CASSFSPSGTGYTDTQYF
TRBJ1-1,TRBV19,.,.,TGTGCCAGTAGTATAGAGGCAGGGATCACGGAAGCTTTCTTT,CASSIEAGITEAFF
TRBJ2-7,TRBV2,.,few,TGTGCCACCCAGGGGGGCTTATACGAGCAGTACTTC,CATQGGLYEQYF
TRBJ2-1,TRBV7-7,.,.,TGTGCTAGCAGCTTAGATACGGGACTCGGCAATGAGCAGTTCTTC,CASSLDTGLGNEQFF
TRBJ2-7,TRBV9,TRBD2,.,TGTGCCAGCAGCGAGGGAACTAGCGGGGGGGAGGAGCAGTACTTC,CASSEGTSGGEEQYF
TRBJ2-3,TRBV5-1,TRBD2,.,TGCGCCAGCAGCAACCGACTAGCGCAAAGGAACACAGATACGCAGTATTTT,CASSNRLAQRNTDTQYF
TRBJ2-1,TRBV10-3,.,few,TGTGCCATCAGTGAATCCAAAGGGCTAGTTCCAGGGGAGCAGTTCTTC,CAISESKGLVPGEQFF
TRBJ1-1,TRBV5-6,.,few,TGTGCCAGCAGCTTGAGGGCAGGGAGGATGAACACTGAAGCTTTCTTT,CASSLRAGRMNTEAFF
TRBJ2-7,TRBV6-5,TRBD1,.,TGTGCCAGCAGTTTTGGGACAGGGGGCGGAATCTACGAGCAGTACTTC,CASSFGTGGGIYEQYF
TRBJ2-1,TRBV6-6,TRBD1,few,TGTGCCAGCAGGACCGGGACAGGGGGCTCGAATGAGCAGTTCTTC,CASRTGTGGSNEQFF
TRBJ1-1,TRBV4-1,TRBD1,.,TGCGCCAGCAGCCACGGACAGGGGAACACTGAAGCTTTCTTT,CASSHGQGNTEAFF
TRBJ1-1,TRBV5-4,.,.,TGTGCCAGCAGCGATAGCACTGAAGCTTTCTTT,CASSDSTEAFF
TRBJ2-7,TRBV2,.,.,TGTGCCAGCATTTCACTAGCTTACGGCGAGCAGTACTTC,CASISLAYGEQYF
TRBJ1-1,TRBV6-1,.,.,TGTGCCAGCAGTGATACAGAAGCTTTCTTT,CASSDTEAFF
TRBJ2-7,TRBV27,TRBD2,.,TGTGCCAGCAGTTTATGGACTAGCGGTACAGCCTACGAGCAGTACTTC,CASSLWTSGTAYEQYF
TRBJ1-1,TRBV19,TRBD1,.,TGTGCCAGTGGCCCGGGACAGAGAAACACTGAAGCTTTCTTT,CASGPGQRNTEAFF
TRBJ1-1,TRBV19,.,.,TGTGCCAGTAGTAAACCCGGAGGGACTGAAGCTTTCTTT,CASSKPGGTEAFF
TRBJ1-2,TRBV10-3,.,.,TGTGCCATCAGTGAGTCTCGACTGTCGAGCAGCAACTATGGCTACACCTTC,CAISESRLSSSNYGYTF
TRBJ1-4,TRBV7-2,.,few,TGTGCCAGCAGCTTTCAGGGAAGTAATGAAAAACTGTTTTTT,CASSFQGSNEKLFF
TRBJ2-7,TRBV5-6,.,.,TGTGCCAGCAGCTTGGTGGACAGAGACTACGAGCAGTACTTC,CASSLVDRDYEQYF
TRBJ1-2,TRBV7-9,TRBD1,.,TGTGCCAGCAGCACGGACAGGGCTGGCTACACCTTC,CASSTDRAGYTF
TRBJ1-2,TRBV30,TRBD1,few,TGTGCCTGGGAAACAGGGGGTGGCTACACCTTC,CAWETGGGYTF
TRBJ1-1,TRBV18,.,few,TGTGCCAGCTCACTAGGGGGAAATGAAGCTTTCTTT,CASSLGGNEAFF
TRBJ1-1,TRBV29-1,.,.,TGCAGCGTTGGAGTCAGTCGGGACACTGAAGCTTTCTTT,CSVGVSRDTEAFF
TRBJ1-5,TRBV7-2,TRBD1,.,TGTGCCAGCAGCAACCCAGGGGGCGGTCAGCCCCAGCATTTT,CASSNPGGGQPQHF
TRBJ2-2,TRBV7-9,TRBD1,.,TGTGCCAGCAGCCAACTACAGGGGGCGCGGACCGGGGAGCTGTTTTTT,CASSQLQGARTGELFF
TRBJ1-6,TRBV9,.,.,TGTGCCAGCAGCGTAGGAGGGAAGAATTCACCCCTCCACTTT,CASSVGGKNSPLHF
TRBJ1-5,TRBV2,.,.,TGTGCCAGCAGTGAAGCGTTGAGCCCCAATCAGCCCCAGCATTTT,CASSEALSPNQPQHF
TRBJ2-1,TRBV15,TRBD2,few,TGTGCCACCAGCAGAGAGGTTCCCGGCGGGAGGGCCGCCTACGATGAGCAGTTCTTC,CATSREVPGGRAAYDEQFF
TRBJ1-1,TRBV27,.,.,TGTGCCAGCCATCTCCAGGGCAACACTGAAGCTTTCTTT,CASHLQGNTEAFF